Below are 18 T cell receptor beta chains sequenced from a single sample in a study of response to subunit inactivated influenza vaccine. MiXCR, applied by TCRdb to the RT-PCR reads, yields one record per CDR3 protein. The repertoire holds 600,000 to 700,000 distinct CDR3 sequences, with 14% as singletons. This sample comprised PBMCs from blood, obtained around 14 days before vaccination. These receptors came from a man aged 50 or older who received an inactivated influenza vaccine.

This clonotype was counted only a few times. J is TRBJ1-6 and V is TRBV5-1; 7 positions match TRBD1. V shed 4 bases, J shed 8 bases, and the junction held 6 bases outside the gene matches. Germline CDR1 is SGHRS and CDR2 is YFSETQ. This CDR3 has 14 residues. The CDR3 loop is CASSRDSRDSPLHF. The CDR3 DNA is TGCGCCAGCAGCCGGGACAGTAGGGATTCACCCCTCCACTTT.

This clonotype was found a few times. The genes are TRBV15 and TRBJ1-6; the D is unclear. Per the germline V gene, CDR1 is LNHNV and CDR2 is YYDKDF (reference sequence). The V end lost 1 base, the J end lost 7 bases, and 11 bases lay between the germline ends. This CDR3 comprises 15 residues. The CDR3 spells CATSRGEGSNSPLHF. The CDR3 nucleotides are TGTGCCACCAGCAGAGGAGAAGGATCCAATTCACCCCTCCACTTT.

The chain recombines TRBV10-3 with TRBJ2-4, with TRBD2 matching over 7 bases. The germline gives CDR1 ENHRY, CDR2 SYGVKD. The CDR3 sequence is 14 residues long. V shed 4 bases, J shed 5 bases, and the junction held 5 bases outside the gene matches. The CDR3 region is CAISGGGVENIQYF. CDR3 DNA sequence: TGTGCCATCAGTGGGGGAGGGGTGGAAAACATTCAGTACTTC.

This clonotype was recorded many times. The chain uses TRBV5-1 and TRBJ1-1; D is unclear. The ends were cut back, 3 bases at V and 1 base at J, with 10 bases in the middle. This CDR3 has 14 amino acids. Germline V gene lookup returns CDR1 SGHRS and CDR2 YFSETQ. CDR3 protein: CASSSTGRNTEAFF. The CDR3 coding sequence is TGCGCCAGCAGCTCGACTGGTAGGAACACTGAAGCTTTCTTT.

The chain couples TRBV24-1 to TRBJ2-1, with 9 nucleotides matching TRBD2. The CDR3 spans 16 residues. V shed 2 bases, J shed 5 bases, and the junction held 6 bases outside the gene matches. Germline assignment: CDR1 KGHDR and CDR2 SFDVKD. CDR3 loop: CATSDSGTSFDNEQFF. In DNA form, the CDR3 reads TGTGCCACCAGTGATTCCGGGACTAGCTTCGACAATGAGCAGTTCTTC.

This chain joins TRBV20-1 and TRBJ2-7; no clear D gene. This CDR3 has 13 amino acids. Between the trimmed V and J ends, which lost 3 bases and 0 bases, there was a span of 9 bases. Germline V lookup: CDR1 DFQATT, CDR2 SNEGSKA (reference sequence). CDR3 bases: TGCAGTGCTAGTTCCCGACACTCCTACGAGCAGTACTTC. This codes for CSASSRHSYEQYF.

This chain uses TRBV4-2 with TRBJ1-5; a possible D gene is TRBD1 (5 bases). This CDR3 comprises 17 residues. Per the germline V gene, CDR1 is LGHNA and CDR2 is YNFKEQ. Trimming removed 5 bases from V and 4 bases from J, with 21 bases in between. The CDR3 coding sequence is TGTGCCAGCAGCGTAAGAGGGGAGGGGCGGGGAAATCAGCCCCAGCATTTT. Its protein product is CASSVRGEGRGNQPQHF.

Details on this clonotype: It may be a read error: a sequence one base away is much more abundant. The chain uses TRBV7-9 and TRBJ2-1; D not resolved. Germline-derived CDR1 and CDR2 are SEHNR and FQNEAQ (reference sequence). This CDR3 spans 12 amino acids. Trimming removed 2 bases at V and 5 bases at J, with 4 bases between. DNA of the CDR3: TGTGCCAGCAGCTTACGGGACAATGAGCAGTTCTTC. Protein product: CASSLRDNEQFF. The whole variable domain, filled in from reference TRBV7-9 and TRBJ2-1, reads DTGVSQNPRHKITKRGQNVTFRCDPISEHNRLYWYRQTLGQGPEFLTYFQNEAQLEKSRLLSDRFSAERPKGSFSTLEIQRTEQGDSAMYLCASSLRDNEQFFGPGTRLTVL.

The chain recombines TRBV28 with TRBJ1-5; D is perhaps TRBD1 (5 bases). V lost 7 bases and J 2 bases, leaving 24 bases between the germline ends. CDR3 length equals 18 residues. In germline, CDR1 is MDHEN, CDR2 SYDVKM. The CDR3 nucleotides are TGTGCCAGCACCCTGGGGACTGTGGGGACGGTTCGCAATCAGCCCCAGCATTTT. Its translation is CASTLGTVGTVRNQPQHF.

The V gene is TRBV12-3 or TRBV12-4, the J gene TRBJ2-5, with D possibly TRBD2 on 5 matching bases. Trimming removed 2 bases at V and 5 bases at J, with 9 bases between. This CDR3 has 13 amino acids. CDR3 nucleotides: TGTGCCAGCAGTTTACGGGAAGCGGAGACCCAGTACTTC. This gives the protein CASSLREAETQYF.

Only a few counts were recorded for this clonotype. The V and J genes are TRBV6-1 and TRBJ2-1, with TRBD1 matching over 10 bases. After removal of 5 bases from V and 6 bases from J, the junction contained 4 bases not matched to a gene. The V gene's germline CDR1 is MNHNS and CDR2 SASEGT. The CDR3 totals 14 residues. CDR3 loop: CASSRWDRGNEQFF. For the CDR3, the DNA is TGTGCCAGCAGTCGTTGGGACAGGGGCAATGAGCAGTTCTTC.

Worth noting for this clonotype: A much larger clone lies a single base off, so this may be a read error. The chain couples TRBV29-1 to TRBJ2-3; the D gene is possibly TRBD2 (7 bases). Germline CDR1 and CDR2: SQVTM and ANQGSEA. V was cut by 4 bases and J by 7 bases, with 21 bases left in between. The CDR3 runs to 15 residues. The CDR3 region is CSVAPFRRGANTQYF. CDR3 bases: TGCAGCGTTGCCCCTTTTCGCCGGGGGGCAAATACGCAGTATTTT.

The chain uses TRBV11-1 and TRBJ2-4, with 11 bases lining up with TRBD2. Germline CDR1 is SGHAT and CDR2 is FQDESV (reference sequence). The CDR3 totals 17 residues. Trimming took 3 bases from V and 2 from J; bases not matched to a gene: 6. In DNA, the CDR3 is TGTGCCAGCAGCTTCGTGACTAGCGGGGCCACCAAAAACATTCAGTACTTC. Protein sequence: CASSFVTSGATKNIQYF.

This clonotype turned up a few times. J is TRBJ2-7 and V is TRBV6-1; 10 bases fit TRBD2. The CDR3 extends over 15 amino acids. Germline CDR1 is MNHNS and CDR2 is SASEGT. V trimming: 2 bases; J trimming: 4 bases; junction bases outside the gene matches: 5. CDR3 DNA: TGTGCCAGCAGTGAATGGACTAGCGGCCGATACGAGCAGTACTTC. Encoded protein: CASSEWTSGRYEQYF.

This clonotype has only a few counts. This CDR3 reads CASSFYGGRTDTQYF. The CDR3 DNA sequence: TGTGCCAGCAGTTTCTACGGGGGGCGCACAGATACGCAGTATTTT. The chain links TRBV28 to TRBJ2-3; a weak D match, TRBD2 (7 bases). Germline V gene sequence: CDR1 MDHEN, CDR2 SYDVKM. V dropped 3 bases and J dropped 1 base, with 11 bases sitting between them. The CDR3 contains 15 residues.

This clonotype was counted a few times. This chain links TRBV20-1 with TRBJ2-1; possibly TRBD1 for D (6 bases). Trimming removed 3 bases from V and 9 bases from J, with 12 bases in between. Germline assignment: CDR1 DFQATT and CDR2 SNEGSKA (reference sequence). This CDR3 is built from 12 residues. The CDR3, as DNA: TGCAGTGCTAGCTCACAGGGCCGTGAGCAGTTCTTC. Encoded protein: CSASSQGREQFF.

Only a few counts were recorded for this clonotype. The chain combines TRBV2 with TRBJ2-1, with D possibly TRBD2 on 6 matching bases. The CDR3 is made up of 16 amino acids. The germline V and J ends were trimmed by 9 bases and 8 bases, with 26 bases remaining between them. CDR1 is SNHLY and CDR2 is FYNNEI in the germline V gene. CDR3 in DNA: TGTGCCAGAGAGAACGCCGGCAGCCAACGGAGGGATGAGCAGTTCTTC. Amino acids: CARENAGSQRRDEQFF.

This clonotype was counted only a few times. The chain uses TRBV5-1 and TRBJ2-7; 7 positions match TRBD1. V shed 0 bases, J shed 7 bases, and the junction held 7 bases outside the gene matches. The germline gives CDR1 SGHRS, CDR2 YFSETQ. This CDR3 is built from 14 residues. The CDR3: CASSLGPTGNEQYF. In DNA, the CDR3 is TGCGCCAGCAGCTTGGGACCGACAGGGAATGAGCAGTACTTC. Drawing the rest from reference TRBV5-1 and TRBJ2-7, the complete variable domain is KAGVTQTPRYLIKTRGQQVTLSCSPISGHRSVSWYQQTPGQGLQFLFEYFSETQRNKGNFPGRFSGRQFSNSRSEMNVSTLELGDSALYLCASSLGPTGNEQYFGPGTRLTVT.